Below, 29 T cell receptor beta chains from the same sample are listed, as sequenced in a study of CD8+CD57+ T cells in acquired aplastic anemia. Whoever was chosen for sequencing had shown CD8+CD57+ cell expansion by flow cytometry. Genomic DNA was employed as the template in profiling TCR beta VDJ and CDR3. TCRdb passed the reads through MiXCR, listing each CDR3 protein once. Of roughly 200,000 distinct CDR3 sequences in the sample, about three fifths are singletons; the top ten hold approximately 46%. The sample taken for sequencing was sorted CD4+, CD8+, or CD8+CD57+ T cells (not recorded which) from PBMCs. These receptors came from a human donor with aplastic anemia.

This chain joins TRBV19 and TRBJ2-7; 12 bases line up with TRBD1. Germline assignment: CDR1 LNHDA and CDR2 SQIVND (reference sequence). CDR3 length: 15 amino acids. The V and J ends lost 4 bases and 6 bases, in that order; junction bases with no gene match: 7. The CDR3 coding sequence is TGTGCCAGTAGTACGACCCGGGACAGGGGGCTCGAGCAGTACTTC. Its translation: CASSTTRDRGLEQYF.

In this sample, this clonotype turned up once. Its ends do not fully match the called genes, so a read error is possible. This chain joins TRBV5-1 and TRBJ2-7; TRBD1 agrees at 8 bases. CDR3 length: 16 residues. Germline-derived CDR1 and CDR2 are SGHRS and YFSETQ. The CDR3 region is CASSNSQGAYPYEQYF. CDR3 nucleotide sequence: TGTGCCAGCAGCAATTCCCAGGGGGCATATCCCTACGAGCAGTACTTC.

The rearrangement uses TRBV7-8 and TRBJ2-3, with a weak D call TRBD2 (6 bases). The V gene lost 6 bases and the J gene lost 1 base, with 8 bases spanning the gap. The CDR3 is 13 amino acids. The germline CDR1 and CDR2 sequences are SGHVS and FQNEAQ. CDR3 sequence (DNA): TGTGCCAGCAGGGGACTGGGCACAGATACGCAGTATTTT. This encodes CASRGLGTDTQYF.

The chain recombines TRBV2 with TRBJ2-2; either TRBD1 or TRBD2 may supply D (6 bases each). CDR1 and CDR2 from the germline V gene are SNHLY and FYNNEI. The V and J ends lost 4 bases and 2 bases respectively, with 11 bases between them. This CDR3 is built from 15 residues. CDR3 nucleotides: TGTGCCAGCAGTGCACAGGGACTTAACACCGGGGAGCTGTTTTTT. This sequence encodes CASSAQGLNTGELFF.

The chain carries TRBV2 and TRBJ2-7; D gene ambiguous. The CDR3 is 12 residues long. From germline, CDR1 is SNHLY and CDR2 FYNNEI. Between the trimmed V and J ends, which lost 5 bases and 2 bases, there was a span of 7 bases. CDR3 nucleotide sequence: TGTGCCAGCAGTTCATTCACCTACGAGCAGTACTTC. Encoded protein: CASSSFTYEQYF.

This clonotype has a handful of counts. V is TRBV7-3 and J is TRBJ1-2; 7 bases agree with TRBD1. V gave up 5 bases and J gave up 4 bases; unmatched junction bases: 4. CDR3 length: 13 amino acids. The germline V gene encodes CDR1 SGHTA and CDR2 FQGTGA. Here the CDR3 DNA reads TGTGCCAGCAGCGTGAGACAGGGCTATGGCTACACCTTC. Its protein product is CASSVRQGYGYTF.

J is TRBJ1-1 and V is TRBV12-3 or TRBV12-4, with 12 bases identical to TRBD1. The CDR3 loop spans 16 amino acids. V lost 6 bases and J lost 6; bases outside the gene matches: 11. Here the CDR3 reads CASRGTGGAGPSEAFF. Written as DNA, the CDR3 is TGTGCCAGCAGGGGGACAGGGGGCGCGGGGCCGTCTGAAGCTTTCTTT.

This chain joins TRBV2 and TRBJ2-1; 8 bases match TRBD2. Germline lookup yields CDR1 SNHLY and CDR2 FYNNEI. The ends lost 3 bases at V and 2 bases at J; junction bases unmatched: 6. The length of the CDR3 is 16 residues. In nucleotides, the CDR3 is TGTGCCAGCAGTGACTTAGCGGGATCCGCCTACAATGAGCAGTTCTTC. This translates into CASSDLAGSAYNEQFF.

The chain couples TRBV20-1 to TRBJ2-7; perhaps TRBD1 as D (5 bases). Looked up from germline, CDR1 is DFQATT and CDR2 is SNEGSKA (reference sequence). The CDR3 length is 14 residues. V was cut by 4 bases and J by 0 bases, with 13 bases left in between. CDR3 coding DNA: TGCAGTGCTACCCCGGACACCGACTCCTACGAGCAGTACTTC. This sequence encodes CSATPDTDSYEQYF.

The rearrangement links TRBV9 to TRBJ1-6; a possible D gene is TRBD1 (6 bases). This CDR3 has 16 amino acids. Germline V gene sequence: CDR1 SGDLS, CDR2 YYNGEE. V was shortened by 3 bases and J by 0 bases, with 10 bases between the two germline ends. CDR3 sequence reads: CASSADRSSYNSPLHF. CDR3 bases: TGTGCCAGCAGCGCCGACAGGAGCTCCTATAATTCACCCCTCCACTTT.

V and J are TRBV7-2 and TRBJ2-7; tentatively, D is TRBD2 (6 bases). CDR3 size: 15 residues. Trimming left V 5 bases short and J 5 bases short, with 19 bases between. Germline lookup yields CDR1 SGHTA and CDR2 FQGNSA. The CDR3 region is CASSQAGRGIDEQYF. CDR3 nucleotides: TGTGCCAGCAGCCAGGCGGGACGTGGGATAGACGAGCAGTACTTC.

V gene TRBV19 combines with J gene TRBJ1-6; 7 bases align to TRBD1. V was clipped by 4 bases and J by 8 bases; unmatched bases: 2. Germline V gene sequence: CDR1 LNHDA, CDR2 SQIVND (reference sequence). The CDR3 extends over 13 amino acids. As DNA, the CDR3 is TGTGCCAGTAGTAGGGACAGAGATTCACCCCTCCACTTT. Protein sequence: CASSRDRDSPLHF.

This clonotype was picked up many times. One junction end disagrees with the germline gene, perhaps due to a read error. V is TRBV7-7 and J is TRBJ2-1; TRBD1 aligns across 8 bases. Germline CDR1 SSHAT, CDR2 FNYEAQ (reference sequence). The CDR3 length is 17 residues. CDR3 in DNA: TGTGCTAGCAGCTTAGCCACAGGGACAGGCCCTAACAATGAGCAGTTCTTC. Protein product: CASSLATGTGPNNEQFF.

This clonotype was seen at least ten times. The chain links TRBV11-2 to TRBJ2-1; D gene uncertain. The V end was cut by 0 bases, the J end by 4 bases, with 10 bases between. Germline values: CDR1 SGHAT, CDR2 FQNNGV. The CDR3 sequence is 15 residues long. The CDR3 loop is CASSLDLGVYNEQFF. In DNA form, the CDR3 reads TGTGCCAGCAGCTTAGATTTAGGCGTATACAATGAGCAGTTCTTC.

The CDR3 DNA reads TGTGCCAGCAGATACCAGGGGGCTTCTTACGAGCAGTACTTC. It codes for CASRYQGASYEQYF. The rearrangement uses TRBV7-9 and TRBJ2-7; 8 bases are a match to TRBD1. The junction had 8 bases not matched to a gene; V was cut back by 6 bases and J by 4 bases. CDR1 is SEHNR and CDR2 is FQNEAQ in the germline V gene (reference sequence). There are 14 residues in the CDR3.

The chain employs TRBV20-1 and TRBJ2-7; 9 positions match TRBD2. The CDR3 has 15 amino acids. V lost 6 bases and J lost 1; bases outside the gene matches: 10. Germline CDR1 and CDR2: DFQATT and SNEGSKA (reference sequence). CDR3 in DNA: TGCAGTGCCGAGGGAGGCCTAGCGGGGTCCTACGAGCAGTACTTC. Its protein is CSAEGGLAGSYEQYF.

Comments on this clonotype: A much bigger clone sits one base away, suggesting this may be a read error. V and J are TRBV9 and TRBJ1-1; a possible D gene is TRBD1 (5 bases). V was trimmed by 4 bases and J by 4 bases, leaving 11 bases between them. The germline V gene has CDR1 SGDLS and CDR2 YYNGEE. The CDR3 runs 13 residues. The CDR3, as DNA: TGTGCCAGCAGCCTGGGGGTGGTCACTGAAGCTTTCTTT. It specifies CASSLGVVTEAFF. Full variable domain (remainder filled in from reference TRBV9 and TRBJ1-1): DSGVTQTPKHLITATGQRVTLRCSPRSGDLSVYWYQQSLDQGLQFLIQYYNGEERAKGNILERFSAQQFPDLHSELNLSSLELGDSALYFCASSLGVVTEAFFGQGTRLTVV.

For the CDR3, the DNA is TGTGCCAGTAGTATAGCCCCGAACTATGGCTACACCTTC. Translation gives CASSIAPNYGYTF. This chain uses TRBV19 with TRBJ1-2; D unclear. In germline, CDR1 is LNHDA, CDR2 SQIVND (reference sequence). V dropped 1 base and J dropped 2 bases, with 5 bases sitting between them. The CDR3 is 13 amino acids.

J is TRBJ1-1 and V is TRBV5-1; 12 positions agree with TRBD1. Germline trimming cut 6 bases from V and 2 bases from J; bases unmatched to any gene: 5. Germline CDR1 and CDR2: SGHRS and YFSETQ. The CDR3 has 15 residues. The CDR3 sequence: CASTRDRGLNTEAFF. DNA for the CDR3: TGCGCCAGCACCCGGGACAGGGGGCTTAACACTGAAGCTTTCTTT.

This clonotype was picked up one time. The chain uses TRBV11-2 and TRBJ2-7; no definite D call. The V end lost 3 bases, the J end lost 6 bases, and 6 bases lay between the germline ends. Germline loops: CDR1 SGHAT, CDR2 FQNNGV. The CDR3 spans 11 residues. CDR3 nucleotides: TGTGCCAGCAGCTTGGGGTGCGAGCAGTACTTC. Its translation is CASSLGCEQYF.

This clonotype was picked up many times. The chain's CDR3 is CASSLGLRSTDTQYF. CDR3 in DNA: TGTGCCAGCAGCTTGGGACTCAGGAGCACAGATACGCAGTATTTT. This rearrangement joins TRBV6-5 to TRBJ2-3; the D gene is possibly TRBD2 (6 bases). Trimming took off 6 bases at V and 0 bases at J, with 13 bases between the two ends. This CDR3 comprises 15 residues. The germline CDR1 and CDR2 sequences are MNHEY and SVGAGI.

The V call is TRBV5-1, the J call TRBJ2-7; D perhaps matches TRBD2 (5 bases). The germline V gene has CDR1 SGHRS and CDR2 YFSETQ. There are 14 residues in the CDR3. V lost 5 bases and J lost 7, with 19 bases in between. CDR3 region: CASRDPSGLGEQYF. Written as DNA, the CDR3 is TGCGCCAGCAGGGACCCTTCGGGGTTGGGGGAGCAGTACTTC.

This clonotype was recorded only once. The rearrangement uses TRBV7-2 and TRBJ1-6, with unresolved D. V shed 6 bases and J shed 0 bases, with 12 bases lying between them. Germline values: CDR1 SGHTA, CDR2 FQGNSA. The CDR3 is 16 amino acids. CDR3 nucleotides: TGTGCCAGCAGTCCCGGACCTAGCTCCTATAATTCACCCCTCCACTTT. Its protein product is CASSPGPSSYNSPLHF.

About this clonotype: Lacking the conserved final phenylalanine or tryptophan, this CDR3 likely reflects a read error. The DNA is omitted, as the CDR3 cannot be located on it reliably, and the CDR3 follows TCRdb's listing. The J gene is TRBJ2-2, the V gene TRBV2; the table's TRBD2 call for D was not verified on the DNA. The CDR3 sequence runs 12 residues, both termini included. Germline-derived CDR1 and CDR2 are SNHLY and FYNNEI. The CDR3 here is CASSAPGLAGGD.

There are a few counts of this clonotype. The rearrangement joins TRBV15 to TRBJ2-6, with D possibly matching TRBD1 (5 bases). The length of the CDR3 is 15 residues. Germline values: CDR1 LNHNV, CDR2 YYDKDF (reference sequence). V lost 3 bases, J lost 1 base, and 7 bases lay in between. CDR3 amino acids: CATSSRDSGANVLTF. The CDR3, as DNA: TGTGCCACCAGCAGCAGGGATTCTGGGGCCAACGTCCTGACTTTC. Variable domain in full (rest from reference TRBV15 and TRBJ2-6): DAMVIQNPRYQVTQFGKPVTLSCSQTLNHNVMYWYQQKSSQAPKLLFHYYDKDFNNEADTPDNFQSRRPNTSFCFLDIRSPGLGDTAMYLCATSSRDSGANVLTFGAGSRLTVL.

The chain employs TRBV19 and TRBJ2-7; 10 bases align to TRBD1. V dropped 1 base and J dropped 3; count of bases not matched to a gene: 3. The CDR3 is 15 amino acids. The germline V gene encodes CDR1 LNHDA and CDR2 SQIVND (reference sequence). This CDR3 is CASSIAGQGRYEQYF. CDR3 sequence (DNA): TGTGCCAGTAGTATAGCGGGACAGGGGCGCTACGAGCAGTACTTC.

This clonotype was observed at least ten times. This rearrangement joins TRBV2 to TRBJ2-3, with 15 nucleotides matching TRBD2. The CDR3 covers 19 residues. Germline CDR1 and CDR2: SNHLY and FYNNEI. The V and J ends lost 2 bases and 2 bases, in that order; junction bases with no gene match: 8. CDR3 residues: CASSEWGLAGGPLTDTQYF. CDR3 DNA: TGTGCCAGCAGTGAATGGGGACTAGCGGGGGGCCCCCTCACAGATACGCAGTATTTT.

The V gene is TRBV7-6, the J gene TRBJ1-1; D call uncertain. This CDR3 contains 15 residues. Germline V lookup: CDR1 SGHVS, CDR2 FNYEAQ. V gave up 1 base and J gave up 1 base, with 10 bases separating them. The CDR3 region is CASSLGAQANTEAFF. The CDR3 DNA is TGTGCCAGCAGCTTAGGAGCCCAGGCGAACACTGAAGCTTTCTTT. Full variable domain (outside the CDR3, taken from reference TRBV7-6 and TRBJ1-1): GAGVSQSPRYKVTKRGQDVALRCDPISGHVSLYWYRQALGQGPEFLTYFNYEAQQDKSGLPNDRFSAERPEGSISTLTIQRTEQRDSAMYRCASSLGAQANTEAFFGQGTRLTVV.

This rearrangement joins TRBV12-3 or TRBV12-4 to TRBJ1-1; D is perhaps TRBD1 (6 bases). V gave up 5 bases and J gave up 11 bases, with 18 bases separating them. This CDR3 has 13 residues. The CDR3 sequence: CASSRLKGDGAFF. DNA for the CDR3: TGTGCCAGCAGTCGTTTAAAGGGGGACGGGGCTTTCTTT.